The clone carrying this T cell receptor beta chain was seen only a few times. This entry belongs to a study of blood T cell repertoires in COVID-19. The CDR3 has 13 residues. V was clipped by 6 bases and J by 3 bases, with 11 bases between them. Germline loops: CDR1 ENHRY, CDR2 SYGVKD. Here immunoSEQ multiplex PCR was the method, and the copy in TCRdb shows in-frame clones only, minus some. The repertoire consists of about 160,000 clones, with approximately 80% occurring once and the leading ten covering roughly 20%. The sequence derives from a woman of 80 years or more with acute or convalescent COVID-19. The chain couples TRBV10-3 to TRBJ1-1, with D perhaps TRBD1 (5 bases). The material sequenced was peripheral blood. The chain's CDR3 is CAIREGEDTEAFF. As DNA, the CDR3 is TGTGCCATCAGGGAAGGGGAGGACACTGAAGCTTTCTTT.